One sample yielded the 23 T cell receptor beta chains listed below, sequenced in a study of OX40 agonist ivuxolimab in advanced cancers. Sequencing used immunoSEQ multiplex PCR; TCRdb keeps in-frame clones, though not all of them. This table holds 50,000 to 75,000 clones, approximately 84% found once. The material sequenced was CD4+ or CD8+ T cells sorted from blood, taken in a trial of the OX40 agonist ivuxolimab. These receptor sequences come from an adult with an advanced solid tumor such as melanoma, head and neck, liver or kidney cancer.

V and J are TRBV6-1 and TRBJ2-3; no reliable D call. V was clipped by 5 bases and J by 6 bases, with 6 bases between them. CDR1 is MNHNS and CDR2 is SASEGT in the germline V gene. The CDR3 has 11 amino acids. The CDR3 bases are TGTGCCAGCAGTCGTTGGGATACGCAGTATTTT. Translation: CASSRWDTQYF.

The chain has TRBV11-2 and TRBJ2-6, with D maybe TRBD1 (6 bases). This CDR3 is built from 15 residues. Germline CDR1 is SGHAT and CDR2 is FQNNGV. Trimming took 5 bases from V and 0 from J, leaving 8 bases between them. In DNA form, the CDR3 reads TGTGCCAGCAGCAGACAGGTCTCTGGGGCCAACGTCCTGACTTTC. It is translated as CASSRQVSGANVLTF. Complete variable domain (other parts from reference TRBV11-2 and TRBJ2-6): EAGVAQSPRYKIIEKRQSVAFWCNPISGHATLYWYQQILGQGPKLLIQFQNNGVVDDSQLPKDRFSAERLKGVDSTLKIQPAKLEDSAVYLCASSRQVSGANVLTFGAGSRLTVL.

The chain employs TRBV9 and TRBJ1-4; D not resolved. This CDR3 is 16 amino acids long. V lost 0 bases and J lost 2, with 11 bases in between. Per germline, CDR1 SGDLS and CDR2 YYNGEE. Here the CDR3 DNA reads TGTGCCAGCAGCGTAGGCTGGACGGTTACTAATGAAAAACTGTTTTTT. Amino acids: CASSVGWTVTNEKLFF. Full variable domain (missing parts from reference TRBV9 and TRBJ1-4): DSGVTQTPKHLITATGQRVTLRCSPRSGDLSVYWYQQSLDQGLQFLIQYYNGEERAKGNILERFSAQQFPDLHSELNLSSLELGDSALYFCASSVGWTVTNEKLFFGSGTQLSVL.

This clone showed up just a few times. The CDR3 coding sequence is TGTGCCAGCTCAGGACAGGCCAACACTGAAGCTTTCTTT. This translates into CASSGQANTEAFF. The chain carries TRBV18 and TRBJ1-1; 7 nucleotides match TRBD1. Germline V lookup: CDR1 KGHSH, CDR2 LQKENI. V shed 5 bases and J 2 bases; nucleotides not matched to a gene: 2. The CDR3 extends over 13 amino acids.

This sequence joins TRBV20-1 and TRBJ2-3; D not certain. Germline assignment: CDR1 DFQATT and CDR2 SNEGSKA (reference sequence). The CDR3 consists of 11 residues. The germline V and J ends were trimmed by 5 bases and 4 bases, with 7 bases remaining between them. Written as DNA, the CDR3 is TGCAGTGCTTTTTACCCAGATACGCAGTATTTT. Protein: CSAFYPDTQYF.

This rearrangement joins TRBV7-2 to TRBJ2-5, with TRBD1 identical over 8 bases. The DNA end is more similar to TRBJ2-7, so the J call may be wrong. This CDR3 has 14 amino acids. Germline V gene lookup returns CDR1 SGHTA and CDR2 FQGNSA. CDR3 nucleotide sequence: TGTGCCAGCAAAAGGGACAGGTTCTCCTACGAGCAGTACTTC. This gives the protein CASKRDRFSYEQYF.

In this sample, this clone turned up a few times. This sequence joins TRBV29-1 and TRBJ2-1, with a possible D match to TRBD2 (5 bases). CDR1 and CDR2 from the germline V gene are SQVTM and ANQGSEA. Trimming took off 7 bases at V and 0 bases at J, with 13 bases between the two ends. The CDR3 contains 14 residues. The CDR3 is CSASTGSSYNEQFF. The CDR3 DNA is TGCAGCGCATCGACGGGGAGCTCCTACAATGAGCAGTTCTTC.

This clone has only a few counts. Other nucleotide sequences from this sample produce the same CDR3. The CDR3: CASSVLAGPTDTQYF. The CDR3 region has the DNA TGTGCCAGCAGCGTACTAGCGGGACCCACAGATACGCAGTATTTT. This chain connects TRBV9 to TRBJ2-3; 9 nucleotides match TRBD2. V shed 1 base and J 2 bases; nucleotides not matched to a gene: 2. The CDR3 is made up of 15 amino acids. Germline V CDR1 and CDR2: SGDLS, YYNGEE. The full variable domain, completed using reference TRBV9 and TRBJ2-3, is DSGVTQTPKHLITATGQRVTLRCSPRSGDLSVYWYQQSLDQGLQFLIQYYNGEERAKGNILERFSAQQFPDLHSELNLSSLELGDSALYFCASSVLAGPTDTQYFGPGTRLTVL.

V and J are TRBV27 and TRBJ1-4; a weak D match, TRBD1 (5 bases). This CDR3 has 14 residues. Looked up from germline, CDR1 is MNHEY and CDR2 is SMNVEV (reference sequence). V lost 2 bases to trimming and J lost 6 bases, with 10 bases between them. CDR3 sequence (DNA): TGTGCCAGCAGTTTAGCCTGGGGGGATGAAAAACTGTTTTTT. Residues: CASSLAWGDEKLFF.

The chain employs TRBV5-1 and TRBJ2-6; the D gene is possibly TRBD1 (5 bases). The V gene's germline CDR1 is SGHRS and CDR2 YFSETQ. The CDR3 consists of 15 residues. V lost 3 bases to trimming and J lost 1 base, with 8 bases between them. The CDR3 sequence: CASSSQGSGANVLTF. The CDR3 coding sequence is TGCGCCAGCAGCTCCCAGGGTTCTGGGGCCAACGTCCTGACTTTC.

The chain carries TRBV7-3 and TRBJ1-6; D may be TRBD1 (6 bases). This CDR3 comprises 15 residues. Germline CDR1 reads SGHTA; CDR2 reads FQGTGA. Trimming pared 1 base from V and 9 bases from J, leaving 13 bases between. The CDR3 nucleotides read TGTGCCAGCAGCTTAAAGGGCAGGGGAGCTTCACCCCTCCACTTT. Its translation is CASSLKGRGASPLHF.

CDR3 loop: CASSYSLGDEQYF. CDR3 nucleotides: TGTGCCAGCAGTTACTCCTTGGGGGACGAGCAGTACTTC. The chain combines TRBV6-6 with TRBJ2-7; D could derive from TRBD1 or TRBD2 (5 bases each). With 0 bases removed from V and 5 bases from J, the gap between germline ends came to 8 bases. CDR1 MNHNY and CDR2 SVGAGI come from the germline V gene (reference sequence). The CDR3 is 13 residues long.

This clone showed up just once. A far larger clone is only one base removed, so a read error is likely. The CDR3 bases are TGTGCCAGCAGCGTACAGGGGTATAGCAATCAGCCCCAGCATTTT. This sequence encodes CASSVQGYSNQPQHF. This sequence joins TRBV7-9 and TRBJ1-5; 7 nucleotides align to TRBD1. The CDR3 sequence is 15 residues long. The germline V gene encodes CDR1 SEHNR and CDR2 FQNEAQ (reference sequence). Germline trimming cut 5 bases from V and 0 bases from J; bases unmatched to any gene: 4.

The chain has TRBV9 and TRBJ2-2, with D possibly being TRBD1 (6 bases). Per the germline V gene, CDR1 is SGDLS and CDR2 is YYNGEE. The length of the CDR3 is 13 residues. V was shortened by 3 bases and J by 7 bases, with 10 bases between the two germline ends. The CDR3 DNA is TGTGCCAGCAGCGCACAGGGTATCGGGGAGCTGTTTTTT. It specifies CASSAQGIGELFF.

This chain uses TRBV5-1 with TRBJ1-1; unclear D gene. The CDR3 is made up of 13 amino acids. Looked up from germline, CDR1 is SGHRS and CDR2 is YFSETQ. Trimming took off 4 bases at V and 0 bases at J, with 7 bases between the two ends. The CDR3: CASSRDLNTEAFF. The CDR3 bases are TGCGCCAGCAGCAGGGATTTGAACACTGAAGCTTTCTTT.

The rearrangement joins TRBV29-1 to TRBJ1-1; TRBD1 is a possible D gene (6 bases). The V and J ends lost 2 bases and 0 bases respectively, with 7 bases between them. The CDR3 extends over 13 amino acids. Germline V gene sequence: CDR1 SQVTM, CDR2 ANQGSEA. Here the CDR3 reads CSVETGMNTEAFF. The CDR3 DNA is TGCAGCGTTGAAACAGGGATGAACACTGAAGCTTTCTTT.

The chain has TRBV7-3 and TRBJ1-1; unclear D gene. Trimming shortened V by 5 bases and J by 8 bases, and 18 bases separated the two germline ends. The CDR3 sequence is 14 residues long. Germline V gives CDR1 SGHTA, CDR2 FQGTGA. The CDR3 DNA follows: TGTGCCAGCAGCCTTACAGCTACACACTGGGAAGCTTTCTTT. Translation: CASSLTATHWEAFF.

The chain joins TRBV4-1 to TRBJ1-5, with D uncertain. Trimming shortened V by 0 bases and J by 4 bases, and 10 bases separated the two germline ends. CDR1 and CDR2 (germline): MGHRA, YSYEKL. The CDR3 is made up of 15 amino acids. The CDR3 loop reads CASSQDRGMNQPQHF. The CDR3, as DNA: TGCGCCAGCAGCCAAGATCGTGGCATGAATCAGCCCCAGCATTTT.

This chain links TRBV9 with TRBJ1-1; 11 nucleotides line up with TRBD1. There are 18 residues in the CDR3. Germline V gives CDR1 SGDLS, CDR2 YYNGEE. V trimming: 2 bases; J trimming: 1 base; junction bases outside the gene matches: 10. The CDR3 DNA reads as TGTGCCAGCAGCGTTGGCTTAGGGGACAGGGGGGCGAACACTGAAGCTTTCTTT. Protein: CASSVGLGDRGANTEAFF. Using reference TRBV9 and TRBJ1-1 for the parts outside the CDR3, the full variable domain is DSGVTQTPKHLITATGQRVTLRCSPRSGDLSVYWYQQSLDQGLQFLIQYYNGEERAKGNILERFSAQQFPDLHSELNLSSLELGDSALYFCASSVGLGDRGANTEAFFGQGTRLTVV.

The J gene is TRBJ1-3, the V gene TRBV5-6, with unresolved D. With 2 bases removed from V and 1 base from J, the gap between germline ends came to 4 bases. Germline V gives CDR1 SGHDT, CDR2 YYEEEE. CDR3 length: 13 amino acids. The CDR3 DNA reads TGTGCCAGCAGCTTTGGTTCTGGAAACACCATATATTTT. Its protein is CASSFGSGNTIYF.

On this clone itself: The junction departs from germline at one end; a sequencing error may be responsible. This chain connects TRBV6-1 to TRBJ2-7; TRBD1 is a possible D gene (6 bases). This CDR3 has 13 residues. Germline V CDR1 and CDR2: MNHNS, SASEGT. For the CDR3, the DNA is TGTGCCAGCAGAGAAGACAGGATCTACGAGCAGTACTTC. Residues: CASREDRIYEQYF.

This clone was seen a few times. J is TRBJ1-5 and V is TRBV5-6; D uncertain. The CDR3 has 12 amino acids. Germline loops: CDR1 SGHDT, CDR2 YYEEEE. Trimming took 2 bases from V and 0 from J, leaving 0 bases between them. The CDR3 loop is CASSFSNQPQHF. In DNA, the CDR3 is TGTGCCAGCAGCTTTAGCAATCAGCCCCAGCATTTT.

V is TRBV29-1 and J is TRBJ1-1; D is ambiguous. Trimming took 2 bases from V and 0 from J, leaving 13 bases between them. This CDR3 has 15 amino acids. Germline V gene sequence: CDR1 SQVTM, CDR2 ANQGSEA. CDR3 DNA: TGCAGCGTTGAATGGTGGCAACCCATGAACACTGAAGCTTTCTTT. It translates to CSVEWWQPMNTEAFF.